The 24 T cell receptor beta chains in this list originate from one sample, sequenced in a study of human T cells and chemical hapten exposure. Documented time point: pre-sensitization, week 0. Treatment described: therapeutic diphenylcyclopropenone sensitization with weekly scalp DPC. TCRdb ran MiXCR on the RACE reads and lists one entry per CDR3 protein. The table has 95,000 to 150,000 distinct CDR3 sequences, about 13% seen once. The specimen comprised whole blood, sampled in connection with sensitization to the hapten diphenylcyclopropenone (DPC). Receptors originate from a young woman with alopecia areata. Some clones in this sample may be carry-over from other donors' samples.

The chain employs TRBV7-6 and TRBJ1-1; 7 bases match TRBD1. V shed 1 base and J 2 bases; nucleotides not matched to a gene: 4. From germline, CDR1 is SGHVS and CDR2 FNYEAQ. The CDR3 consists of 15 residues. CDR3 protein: CASSLVGTENTEAFF. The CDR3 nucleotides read TGTGCCAGCAGCTTAGTAGGGACAGAAAACACTGAAGCTTTCTTT. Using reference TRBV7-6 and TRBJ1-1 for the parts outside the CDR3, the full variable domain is GAGVSQSPRYKVTKRGQDVALRCDPISGHVSLYWYRQALGQGPEFLTYFNYEAQQDKSGLPNDRFSAERPEGSISTLTIQRTEQRDSAMYRCASSLVGTENTEAFFGQGTRLTVV.

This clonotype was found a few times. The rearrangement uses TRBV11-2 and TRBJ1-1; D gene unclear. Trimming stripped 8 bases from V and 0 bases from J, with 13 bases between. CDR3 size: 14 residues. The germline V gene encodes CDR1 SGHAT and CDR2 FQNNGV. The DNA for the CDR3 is TGTGCCAGCCGGTTTGTTGGCATGAACACTGAAGCTTTCTTT. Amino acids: CASRFVGMNTEAFF.

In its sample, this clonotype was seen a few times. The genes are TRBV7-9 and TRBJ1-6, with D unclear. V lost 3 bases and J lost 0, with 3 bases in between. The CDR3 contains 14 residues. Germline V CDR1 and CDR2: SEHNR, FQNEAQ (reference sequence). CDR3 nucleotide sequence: TGTGCCAGCAGCTTTAACTCCTATAATTCACCCCTCCACTTT. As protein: CASSFNSYNSPLHF.

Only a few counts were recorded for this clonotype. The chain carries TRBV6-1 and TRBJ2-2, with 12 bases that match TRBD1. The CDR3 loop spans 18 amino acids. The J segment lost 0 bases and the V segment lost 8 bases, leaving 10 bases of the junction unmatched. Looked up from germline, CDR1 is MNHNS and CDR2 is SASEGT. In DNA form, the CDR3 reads TGTGCCAGCCAACCGGGACAGGGGGCTAGCGCGAACACCGGGGAGCTGTTTTTT. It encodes CASQPGQGASANTGELFF.

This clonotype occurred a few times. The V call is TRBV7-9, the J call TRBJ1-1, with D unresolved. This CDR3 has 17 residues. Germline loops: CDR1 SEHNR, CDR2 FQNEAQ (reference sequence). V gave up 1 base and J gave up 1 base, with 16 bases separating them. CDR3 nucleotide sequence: TGTGCCAGCAGCTTAGAGGGCCGGGCGTCGAGGAACACTGAAGCTTTCTTT. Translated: CASSLEGRASRNTEAFF.

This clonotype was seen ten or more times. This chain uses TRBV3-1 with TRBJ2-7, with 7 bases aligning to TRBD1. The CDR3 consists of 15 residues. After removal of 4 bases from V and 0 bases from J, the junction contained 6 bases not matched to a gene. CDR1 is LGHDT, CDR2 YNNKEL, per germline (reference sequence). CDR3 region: CASSPRQGPSYEQYF. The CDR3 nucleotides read TGTGCCAGCAGCCCCCGACAGGGCCCCTCCTACGAGCAGTACTTC.

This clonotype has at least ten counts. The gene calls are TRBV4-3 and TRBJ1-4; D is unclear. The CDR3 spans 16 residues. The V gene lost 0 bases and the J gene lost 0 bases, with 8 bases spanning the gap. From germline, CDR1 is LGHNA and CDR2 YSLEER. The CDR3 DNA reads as TGCGCCAGCAGCCAAGAGGCCGCTTCAACTAATGAAAAACTGTTTTTT. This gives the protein CASSQEAASTNEKLFF.

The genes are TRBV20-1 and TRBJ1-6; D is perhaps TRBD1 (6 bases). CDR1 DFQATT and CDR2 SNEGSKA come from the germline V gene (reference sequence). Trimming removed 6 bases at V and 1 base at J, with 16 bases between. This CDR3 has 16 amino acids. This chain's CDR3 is CSAKQGSGSYNSPLHF. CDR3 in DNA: TGCAGTGCCAAGCAGGGGTCGGGGTCCTATAATTCACCCCTCCACTTT.

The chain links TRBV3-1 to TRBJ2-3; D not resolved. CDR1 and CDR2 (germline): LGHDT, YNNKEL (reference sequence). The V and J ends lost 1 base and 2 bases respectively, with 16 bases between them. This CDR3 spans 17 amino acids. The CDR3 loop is CASSQGVHARYTDTQYF. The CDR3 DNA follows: TGTGCCAGCAGCCAAGGGGTCCATGCCAGATACACAGATACGCAGTATTTT.

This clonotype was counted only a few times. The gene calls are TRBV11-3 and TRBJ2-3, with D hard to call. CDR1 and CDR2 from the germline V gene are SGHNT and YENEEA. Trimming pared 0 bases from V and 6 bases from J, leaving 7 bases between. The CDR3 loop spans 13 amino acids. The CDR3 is CASSLDLTDTQYF. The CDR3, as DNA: TGTGCCAGCAGCTTAGATCTTACCGATACGCAGTATTTT.

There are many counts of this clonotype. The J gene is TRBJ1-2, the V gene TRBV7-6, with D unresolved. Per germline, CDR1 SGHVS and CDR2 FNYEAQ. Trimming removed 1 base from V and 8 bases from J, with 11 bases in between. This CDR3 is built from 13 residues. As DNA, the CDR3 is TGTGCCAGCAGCTTAGAGTCGGGGAGAGGCTACACCTTC. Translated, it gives CASSLESGRGYTF.

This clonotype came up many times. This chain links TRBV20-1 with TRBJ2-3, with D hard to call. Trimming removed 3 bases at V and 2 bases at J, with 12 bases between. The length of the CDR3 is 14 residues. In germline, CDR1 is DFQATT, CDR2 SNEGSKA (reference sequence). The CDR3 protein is CSASSRKNTDTQYF. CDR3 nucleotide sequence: TGCAGTGCTAGCTCGAGAAAAAACACAGATACGCAGTATTTT.

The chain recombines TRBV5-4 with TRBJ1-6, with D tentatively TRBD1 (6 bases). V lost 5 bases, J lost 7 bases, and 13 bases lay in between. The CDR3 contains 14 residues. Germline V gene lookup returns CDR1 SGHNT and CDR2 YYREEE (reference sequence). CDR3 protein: CASRSGTQNSPLHF. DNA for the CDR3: TGTGCCAGCAGATCCGGGACACAGAATTCACCCCTCCACTTT.

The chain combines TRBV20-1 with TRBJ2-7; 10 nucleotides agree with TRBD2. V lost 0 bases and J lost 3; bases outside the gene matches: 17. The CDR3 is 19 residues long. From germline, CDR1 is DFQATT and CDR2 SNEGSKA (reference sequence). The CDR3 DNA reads TGCAGTGCTAGAGATCGTAGGAGTAGCGGGGGGCAATCTTTCTACGAGCAGTACTTC. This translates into CSARDRRSSGGQSFYEQYF.

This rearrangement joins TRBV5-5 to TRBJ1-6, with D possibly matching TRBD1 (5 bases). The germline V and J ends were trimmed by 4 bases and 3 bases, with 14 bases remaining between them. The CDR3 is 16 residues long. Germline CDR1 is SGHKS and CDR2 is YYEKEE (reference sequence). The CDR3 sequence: CASSRSPGRYNSPLHF. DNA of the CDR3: TGTGCCAGCAGCCGGAGCCCAGGGCGCTATAATTCACCCCTCCACTTT.

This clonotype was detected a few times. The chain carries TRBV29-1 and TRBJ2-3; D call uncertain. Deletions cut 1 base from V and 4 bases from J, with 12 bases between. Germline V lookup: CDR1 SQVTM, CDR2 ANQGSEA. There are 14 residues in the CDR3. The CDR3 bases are TGCAGCGTTGAAGGTGCGGCCCGGCCAGATACGCAGTATTTT. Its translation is CSVEGAARPDTQYF.

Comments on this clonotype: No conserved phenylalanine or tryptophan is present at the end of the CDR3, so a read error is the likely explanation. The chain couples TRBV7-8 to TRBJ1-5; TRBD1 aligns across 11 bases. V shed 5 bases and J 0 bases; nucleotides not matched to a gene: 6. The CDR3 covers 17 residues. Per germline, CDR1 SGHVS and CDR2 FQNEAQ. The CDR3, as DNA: TGTGCCAGCAGCCCAGGGACAGGGGGTGATAGCAATCAGCCCCAGCATTCT. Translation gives CASSPGTGGDSNQPQHS.

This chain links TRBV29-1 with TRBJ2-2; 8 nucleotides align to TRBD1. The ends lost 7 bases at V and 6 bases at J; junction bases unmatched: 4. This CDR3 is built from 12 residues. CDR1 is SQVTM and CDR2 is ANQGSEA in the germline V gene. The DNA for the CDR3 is TGCAGCGGCGGACAGGGATCCGGGGAGCTGTTTTTT. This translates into CSGGQGSGELFF.

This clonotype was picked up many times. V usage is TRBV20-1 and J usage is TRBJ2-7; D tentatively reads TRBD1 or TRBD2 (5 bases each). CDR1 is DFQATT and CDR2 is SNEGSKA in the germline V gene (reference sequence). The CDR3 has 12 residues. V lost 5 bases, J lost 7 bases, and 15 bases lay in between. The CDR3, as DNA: TGCAGTGCTCGGACGGGGCTCGGGGAGCAGTACTTC. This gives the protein CSARTGLGEQYF.

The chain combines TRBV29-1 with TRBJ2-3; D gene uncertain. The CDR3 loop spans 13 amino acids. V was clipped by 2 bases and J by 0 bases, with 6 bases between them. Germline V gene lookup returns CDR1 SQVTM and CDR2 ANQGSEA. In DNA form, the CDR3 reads TGCAGCGTTGAAATAGACAGCACAGATACGCAGTATTTT. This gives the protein CSVEIDSTDTQYF.

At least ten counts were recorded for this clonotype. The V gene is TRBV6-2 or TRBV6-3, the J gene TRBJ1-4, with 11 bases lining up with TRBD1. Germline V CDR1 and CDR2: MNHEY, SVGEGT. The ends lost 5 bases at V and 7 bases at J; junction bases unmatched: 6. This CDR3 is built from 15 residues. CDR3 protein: CASSPRTGGVEKLFF. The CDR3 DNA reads TGTGCCAGCAGTCCCCGGACAGGGGGCGTTGAAAAACTGTTTTTT.

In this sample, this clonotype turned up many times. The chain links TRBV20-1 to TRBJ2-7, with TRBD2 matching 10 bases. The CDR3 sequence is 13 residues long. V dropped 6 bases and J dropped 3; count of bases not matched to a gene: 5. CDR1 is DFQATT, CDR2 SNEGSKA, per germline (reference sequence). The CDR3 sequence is CSAYSGGHYEQYF. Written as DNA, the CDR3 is TGCAGTGCCTATAGCGGGGGGCACTACGAGCAGTACTTC.

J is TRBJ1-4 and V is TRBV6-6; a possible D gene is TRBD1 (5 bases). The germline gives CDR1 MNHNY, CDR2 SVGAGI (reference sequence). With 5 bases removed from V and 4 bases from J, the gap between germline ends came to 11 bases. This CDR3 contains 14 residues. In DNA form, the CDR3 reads TGTGCCAGCAGTCAAGGGGACTTTAATGAAAAACTGTTTTTT. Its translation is CASSQGDFNEKLFF.

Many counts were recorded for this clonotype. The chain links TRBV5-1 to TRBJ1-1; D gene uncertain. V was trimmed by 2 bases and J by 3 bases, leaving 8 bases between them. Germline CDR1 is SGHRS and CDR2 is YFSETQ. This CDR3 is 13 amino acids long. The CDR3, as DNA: TGCGCCAGCAGCTTAGTTAGTGACACTGAAGCTTTCTTT. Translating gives CASSLVSDTEAFF.